Described below is a single TCR beta chain sequence and its context. Its antigen is unknown. Donors were systemically healthy Caucasian individuals from Russia aged roughly 6 to 100 years. A second PCR of roughly 7 to 11 cycles used a sample-barcoded 5' primer and a J-beta primer mix. With 12 random nucleotides, a template-switch adaptor tagged each individual cDNA molecule. TCRdb used MiXCR to reprocess the 5' RACE reads, holding one entry per CDR3 protein. Of 2 million or so distinct CDR3 sequences listed, around 48% are singletons. This CDR3 contains 17 residues. Trimming stripped 4 bases from V and 5 bases from J, with 24 bases between. Germline loops: CDR1 SGDLS, CDR2 YYNGEE. This record belongs to a study of blood T cells in healthy people across ages. Study context: Capturing about one barcoded beta molecule per two T cells was achieved by template switching. Points from the study as a whole: With naive T cell percentage, TCR beta diversity showed a strong correlation.

The sequenced sample consisted of blood. The sequence came from a woman aged 40-49 years in good health. The V and J genes are TRBV9 and TRBJ1-2, with D possibly matching TRBD1 (5 bases). CDR3 sequence reads: CASSLSARETHPYGYTF. CDR3 in DNA: TGTGCCAGCAGCCTTTCGGCCAGGGAAACTCACCCTTATGGCTACACCTTC.